This entry concerns a single TCR beta chain. This clonotype was recorded many times. This clone's antigen is unknown. No quality values exist for individual bases; no much larger clone is one base distant. This record comes from a study of human T cells and chemical hapten exposure (dated by TCRdb to the early 2020s). Background for the entire study: For sensitization, 2% DPC in acetone was applied to a 2 cm by 2 cm area of upper inner arm skin. Patients additionally received weekly therapeutic DPC doses to the scalp throughout the approximately 25-week study period. Patch testing was performed on the upper back with Finn chambers containing 0.01% DPC, and the patch tests were scored after 6 days according to International Contact Dermatitis Research Group standards. The mostly female patient cohort included alopecia areata with under or over 50% scalp involvement, alopecia totalis and alopecia universalis. The libraries were sequenced as a pool, and the TCR yield per sample differed mostly because of small variations in library volumes within the pool. Peripheral blood TCR repertoire changes were tracked in vivo in alopecia patients during primary and secondary sensitization to the hapten diphenylcyclopropenone (DPC). Patient blood was sampled pre-sensitization (week 0) and at 2, 6 and about 24 weeks after DPC sensitization. Blood for TCR sequencing was provided by twenty-nine alopecia patients at one to four time points (pre-sensitization, 2, 6 and 24 weeks). Study-wide conclusions, independent of this receptor: The number of TCRs above 1 in 1000 frequency did not change with DPC sensitization; there was no evidence of global repertoire structure alterations. All patients had alopecia, a presumed autoimmune disease, so their immune response might differ from that of healthy individuals. Patch test score was positively correlated with the number of PT1 expanded TCRs, with significance at thresholds 8, 16 and 32 but not at 4. Compared with pre-sensitization or healthy control sets, expanded TCRs formed significantly more large CDR3 similarity clusters, which is consistent with antigen-driven responses. Repeated subsampling changed both the strength of the expansion versus patch-test correlation and the threshold at which that correlation became significant.

To prepare the library, RACE was applied. The reads were generated on a NextSeq 500. During library preparation, unique molecular identifiers were attached to individual cDNA molecules so that TCRs could be counted quantitatively and reproducibly. For every blood RNA sample, sequencing covered both the TCR alpha and TCR beta chains. On the study's bioinformatics: Samples had a median of around 92,000 TCRs, with a range from roughly 20,000 to 690,600. V, J and CDR3 annotation of the TCR reads was performed with the Decombinator software suite. Every sample was subsampled to the same number of TCRs (28,000) for the PS versus PT1 abundance plots. TCRs were defined as expanded if absent before sensitization and observed at least eight times at the 2-week time point. Using fastp trimming at Q25 and MiXCR clonotype assembly, TCRdb reanalyzed the public sequencing data and kept in-frame beta chains. Under each unique CDR3 protein, matching rows form one entry showing the most common genes and DNA. These V and J calls are TCRdb output, not the study's own analysis. The sample records approximately 89,000 distinct CDR3 sequences, 9.5% to 13% of which are singletons. The top ten constitute approximately 2.5% of the sample.

The time point label of this sample denotes: patch test 2, 6 weeks after DPC sensitization. Read against the paper, the sample's treatment or condition label means: therapeutic diphenylcyclopropenone sensitization with weekly scalp DPC. At each patch-test visit, blood was drawn before the patch test was applied. To be eligible, patients had to be aged 18 to 70, diagnosed with alopecia and judged suitable for DPC therapy, while pregnant patients were excluded. Unfractionated whole blood was collected in Tempus Blood RNA tubes, and total RNA was extracted from that blood. Including the terminal cysteine and phenylalanine, the CDR3 comprises 13 residues. Kept here is only the CDR3 DNA, which spans 39 bases and is read in frame from base 1. The trim is 4 bases for V and 2 bases for J, with a gap of 9 bases between the germline ends. The germline V gene yields SGDLS for CDR1 and YYNGEE for CDR2.

The origin of this receptor is a woman aged 25-40 years with alopecia areata. Some clones in this sample may be carry-over from other donors' samples. This material consisted of whole blood, taken in connection with sensitization to the hapten diphenylcyclopropenone (DPC). The sequence links TRBV9 to TRBJ1-2; no D gene is confidently identified. The CDR3 reads CASSRGRNYGYTF. The DNA sequence is as follows: TGTGCCAGCAGCCGTGGACGGAACTATGGCTACACCTTC.